This entry describes one TCR beta chain. Its antigen remains unknown. Trimming took off 6 bases at V and 7 bases at J, with 13 bases between the two ends. This CDR3 region has 14 residues. Germline V gene data show CDR1 as SNHLY and CDR2 as FYNNEI. The sample is drawn from a study of T cell responses to AZD1222 COVID-19 vaccine. General observations from the study: CD4 TCRs covered the whole spike, strongest at regions 160-218 and 743-854. The donor cohort was predominantly white British with a female majority, and clonal diversity may have been underestimated.

Produced via immunoSEQ multiplex PCR; TCRdb's table is partial and in-frame only. The table shows about 100,000 clones, with about nine tenths occurring only once. This specimen was peripheral blood, taken 28 days after the second AZD1222 dose. V and J are TRBV2 and TRBJ1-6; the D is unclear. This TCR was recovered from an adult who received the AZD1222 COVID-19 vaccine. The CDR3 region has the DNA TGTGCCAGCAGCACAAGGACCCTAAATTCACCCCTCCACTTT. Its protein product is CASSTRTLNSPLHF.